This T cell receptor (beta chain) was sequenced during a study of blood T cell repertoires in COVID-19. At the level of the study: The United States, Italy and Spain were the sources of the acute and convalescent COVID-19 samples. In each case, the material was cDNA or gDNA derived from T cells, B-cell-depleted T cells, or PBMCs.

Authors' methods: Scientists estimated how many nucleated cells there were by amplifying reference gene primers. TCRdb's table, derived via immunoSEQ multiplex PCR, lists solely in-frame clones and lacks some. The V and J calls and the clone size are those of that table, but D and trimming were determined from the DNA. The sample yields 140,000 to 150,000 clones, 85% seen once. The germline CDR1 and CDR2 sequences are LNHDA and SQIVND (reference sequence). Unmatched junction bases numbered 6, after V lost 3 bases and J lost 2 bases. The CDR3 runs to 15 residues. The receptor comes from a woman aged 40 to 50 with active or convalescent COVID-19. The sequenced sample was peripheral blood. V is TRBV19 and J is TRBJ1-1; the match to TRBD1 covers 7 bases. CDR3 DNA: TGTGCCAGTAGTATGTCCAGGGGGTCTAACACTGAAGCTTTCTTT. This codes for CASSMSRGSNTEAFF.